Sequencing of this TCR beta chain was carried out in a study of T cells in Graves' hyperthyroidism and ophthalmopathy. This clonotype was detected a few times. Regions amplified from RNA transcripts were the TCR beta CDR3 regions. A first-round RT-PCR of the TCR CDR3 used the HTBI primer set. TCRdb itself ran the multiplex PCR reads through MiXCR, one entry per CDR3 protein. Found here are about 560,000 distinct CDR3 sequences, over 15% of them singletons; the top ten hold 15% to 20%. For the diagnoses, clinical symptoms, serum thyroxine and TRAb, thyroid ultrasound and orbital computed tomography were used. Germline loops: CDR1 SGHRS, CDR2 YFSETQ. The CDR3 has 16 residues. Trimming shortened V by 0 bases and J by 0 bases, and 7 bases separated the two germline ends.

The TCR originated in a woman in her late teens or twenties with Graves' hyperthyroidism. Input material: blood. This chain joins TRBV5-1 and TRBJ2-6, with D perhaps being TRBD1 or TRBD2 (5 bases each). The CDR3 loop reads CASSLEGSSGANVLTF. The CDR3 DNA sequence: TGCGCCAGCAGCTTGGAGGGGAGCTCTGGGGCCAACGTCCTGACTTTC. Full variable domain (rest looked up from reference TRBV5-1 and TRBJ2-6): KAGVTQTPRYLIKTRGQQVTLSCSPISGHRSVSWYQQTPGQGLQFLFEYFSETQRNKGNFPGRFSGRQFSNSRSEMNVSTLELGDSALYLCASSLEGSSGANVLTFGAGSRLTVL.